This section outlines one T cell receptor (beta chain) sequence together with its context. This clone was detected only a few times. Its binding antigen is unknown. Base-call qualities are not available, and no considerably larger clone is one nucleotide away. This record comes from a study of somatic mutations in cytotoxic T cells in rheumatoid arthritis (dated 2017 in TCRdb). About the study as a whole: Some V beta antibody-stained T-cell populations were flow-sorted on a FACSAria II or Sony SH800 at nearly 100% purity, and sorted V beta1+ cells also underwent TCRB sequencing. The study asked whether expanded CD8+ T-cell clones in newly diagnosed, untreated rheumatoid arthritis carry somatic mutations, and used TCRB deep sequencing to characterize clonality. Median age was essentially the same in the patient group and the control group. TCRB deep sequencing was performed for some 60 rheumatoid arthritis patients and approximately 20 healthy controls. The full study reports these points: CD8+ T-cell clonality in rheumatoid arthritis patients was not significantly different from that in age-matched healthy controls. The expanded CD8+ clones had unknown antigen targets, and not appearing in virus-specific databases did not rule out that they were virus-specific. The largest CD8+ clone made up more than 20% of CD8+ cells in about an eighth of the roughly 60 patients, and blood and synovial fluid shared several identical CD8+ TCRB sequences. Healthy controls showed no age-related increase in CD8+ clonality, whereas patients did (Spearman r ≈ 0.49). No adjustment for multiple comparisons was made for the slight TRBV07 underrepresentation in patients.

The germline V gene specifies LGHNA as CDR1 and YNFKEQ as CDR2. Cut back by 2 bases and 1 base, the V and J ends lie 14 bases apart. The CDR3 measures 17 amino acids from cysteine to phenylalanine. Only the CDR3 DNA stays, 51 bases, in frame from base 1. Healthy controls were over 15 blood donors whose buffy coats were used, with a median age of around 56 years (range roughly 20-75) and 55% to 65% female. Flow cytometry confirmed the purity of CD4+ and CD8+ cells that had been isolated by positive magnetic bead selection on an AutoMACS. Isolation of peripheral blood mononuclear cells was done through Ficoll-Paque PLUS density gradient separation. DNA from CD4-enriched, CD8-enriched or PBMC samples was extracted using Nucleospin Tissue or Tissue XS kits and then quantified on a Qubit 2.0 fluorometer. The immunoSEQ assay was applied to genomic DNA for TCRB CDR3 sequencing. As for the authors' bioinformatics: Only productive TCRB rearrangements were included in the analyses. Clonality was calculated as a Shannon entropy-based productive clonality index, and a clone was defined by a unique TCRB CDR3 sequence. Repertoire overlap between two samples was calculated from the template counts of each clone relative to total templates per sample. A correlation with a Spearman r of 0.55 to 0.65 was found between V-gene usage by flow cytometry and V-gene usage by TCRB sequencing. The table was pulled from immuneACCESS by TCRdb, which kept in-frame rearrangements only. Such tables lose some clones; where checked, under half of the loss comes from unresolved V genes, and the rest has no known cause. That table supplies the V and J calls and clone size; D and trimming were determined from the DNA. The sample table shows around 19,000 clones, and just over 85% are seen once. The ten largest clonotypes hold approximately 20% of the sample.

This TCR was recovered from a woman aged 45-59 years in good health. Specimen: CD8+ T cells sorted from blood. The chain joins TRBV4-2 to TRBJ2-2; D gene: possibly TRBD2, on 6 matching bases. CDR3 sequence: CASSQPLTGENTGELFF. The DNA sequence reads TGTGCCAGCAGCCAACCACTGACGGGGGAGAACACCGGGGAGCTGTTTTTT.